This TCR beta chain was captured in a study of response to subunit inactivated influenza vaccine. Study-wide results and caveats: Researchers suggested that each seasonal influenza vaccination recruits few new T cells.

This clonotype turned up a few times. What it binds is not known. One entry per CDR3 protein results from TCRdb running MiXCR on the RT-PCR reads. The table includes about 800,000 distinct CDR3 sequences, 21% detected once. The CDR3 covers 15 residues. Looked up from germline, CDR1 is ENHRY and CDR2 is SYGVKD. J lost 4 bases, V lost 4 bases, and 5 bases had no gene match. The chain is built from TRBV10-3 and TRBJ2-7, with 12 positions matching TRBD2. This clonotype was obtained from a middle-aged man who received an inactivated influenza vaccine. This specimen consisted of PBMCs from blood, obtained around 5 days after vaccination. CDR3 amino acids: CAISGTSGISYEQYF. The CDR3 DNA reads TGTGCCATCAGTGGGACTAGCGGGATATCGTACGAGCAGTACTTC.